The rows below give T cell receptor beta chains drawn from one sample of a study of T cell repertoires in cytomegalovirus infection. TCRdb reanalysed the reads using MiXCR and keeps one entry per CDR3 protein. The sample has roughly 920,000 distinct CDR3 sequences; around 29% are singletons. These TCRs are of unknown antigen specificity. Here the sequenced sample was cultured CD8+ T cells from PBMCs, taken from culture after CMV antigen stimulation. The receptor set was obtained from a human donor in good health (CMV status not recorded). Some clones in this sample may be carry-over from other donors' samples. Each CDR3 is given with its conserved first and last residue. Each record gives: CDR3 length, D gene, J gene, clone size, V gene, CDR3 protein, CDR3 DNA. D genes are given only for firm matches. Some rows have no size entry. The others give once, few or many, or a class for an expanded clone.

>14|TRBD1|TRBJ2-2|few|TRBV27
CASSYGQATGELFF
TGTGCCAGCAGTTACGGACAGGCAACCGGGGAGCTGTTTTTT
>15|NA|TRBJ1-1|NA|TRBV6-2/TRBV6-3
CASSYGQHMNTEAFF
TGTGCCAGCAGTTATGGACAGCACATGAACACTGAAGCTTTCTTT
>14|TRBD1|TRBJ1-4|NA|TRBV12-3/TRBV12-4
CASRSGGRDEKLFF
TGTGCCAGCAGATCAGGGGGGAGGGATGAAAAACTGTTTTTT
>15|NA|TRBJ2-1|NA|TRBV6-2/TRBV6-3
CASSYSEGLVDEQFF
TGTGCCAGCAGTTACTCTGAAGGGTTGGTTGATGAGCAGTTCTTC
>15|NA|TRBJ2-7|NA|TRBV7-9
CASSLETRTSYEQYF
TGTGCCAGCAGCTTGGAAACACGAACCTCCTACGAGCAGTACTTC
>12|NA|TRBJ1-1|few|TRBV7-9
CASSLSSVEAFF
TGTGCCAGCAGCTTAAGCTCAGTTGAAGCTTTCTTT
>13|NA|TRBJ2-1|NA|TRBV7-9
CASSSGTFNEQFF
TGTGCCAGCAGCTCAGGGACTTTCAATGAGCAGTTCTTC
>15|TRBD1|TRBJ1-1|NA|TRBV7-9
CASSLEGAQNTEAFF
TGTGCCAGCAGCTTAGAGGGGGCACAGAACACTGAAGCTTTCTTT
>20|NA|TRBJ2-7|NA|TRBV7-6
CASSLELARVRGKSLYEQYF
TGTGCCAGCAGCTTAGAGCTTGCCAGGGTCCGAGGTAAAAGTCTCTACGAGCAGTACTTC
>12|TRBD1|TRBJ2-1|few|TRBV4-1
CASSHQGAGRFF
TGCGCCAGCAGCCACCAGGGGGCTGGTCGGTTCTTC
>15|TRBD1|TRBJ2-1|many|TRBV7-2
CASSYGTGKINEQFF
TGTGCCAGCAGCTACGGGACAGGGAAAATAAATGAGCAGTTCTTC
>14|NA|TRBJ2-4|few|TRBV6-1
CASRSGGLQNIQYF
TGTGCCAGCAGGTCGGGGGGCCTCCAAAACATTCAGTACTTC
>16|NA|TRBJ2-7|few|TRBV2
CASSTGHPTVTYEQYF
TGTGCCAGCAGTACGGGACACCCGACAGTAACCTACGAGCAGTACTTC
>14|NA|TRBJ1-1|few|TRBV28
CASSFNVGETEAFF
TGTGCCAGCAGTTTTAACGTGGGGGAAACTGAAGCTTTCTTT
>15|NA|TRBJ2-1|NA|TRBV28
CASSFGPLMGHEQFF
TGTGCCAGCAGTTTTGGGCCCCTTATGGGACATGAGCAGTTCTTC
>17|TRBD1|TRBJ1-2|NA|TRBV10-2
CASSGTEPGTGIYGYTF
TGCGCCAGCAGTGGAACAGAACCCGGGACAGGGATCTATGGCTACACCTTC
>16|NA|TRBJ1-5|few|TRBV5-1
CASSLVGEGGNQPQHF
TGCGCCAGCAGCTTGGTCGGAGAAGGAGGAAATCAGCCCCAGCATTTT
>15|TRBD1|TRBJ1-1|NA|TRBV5-6
CASTRDSRPYTEAFF
TGTGCCAGCACCCGGGACAGCCGTCCGTACACTGAAGCTTTCTTT
>16|NA|TRBJ2-1|few|TRBV6-2/TRBV6-3
CASSYYETSSEIEQFF
TGTGCCAGCAGTTACTATGAGACTAGTTCCGAAATTGAGCAGTTCTTC
>15|TRBD1|TRBJ2-1|NA|TRBV7-2
CASSLGGQGNNEQFF
TGTGCCAGCAGCTTAGGGGGACAGGGAAACAATGAGCAGTTCTTC
>16|TRBD1|TRBJ2-2|once|TRBV9
CASSLGQGAVTGELFF
TGTGCCAGCAGCCTGGGACAGGGGGCTGTCACCGGGGAGCTGTTTTTT
>15|NA|TRBJ1-1|NA|TRBV4-1
CASSQDRGWGTEALF
TGCGCCAGCAGCCAAGATCGGGGATGGGGAACTGAAGCTCTCTTT
>16|TRBD1|TRBJ2-1|many|TRBV19
CASSMWGTGSNNEQFF
TGTGCCAGTAGTATGTGGGGGACAGGTAGTAACAATGAGCAGTTCTTC
>19|TRBD1|TRBJ1-6|NA|TRBV27
CASAPSRGGQGFDNSPLHF
TGTGCCAGCGCTCCCTCGAGGGGGGGACAGGGGTTTGATAATTCACCCCTCCACTTT
>16|NA|TRBJ1-1|NA|TRBV6-5
CASSYPWPGGNTEAFF
TGTGCCAGCAGTTACCCTTGGCCAGGAGGAAACACTGAAGCTTTCTTT
>14|TRBD1|TRBJ2-5|NA|TRBV7-6
CASSPGAGDRVVNF
TGTGCCAGCAGCCCAGGGGCGGGGGACAGGGTTGTTAACTTC
>16|TRBD1|TRBJ2-3|NA|TRBV19
CASSLEDRGRVNTQYF
TGTGCCAGTAGCCTAGAGGACAGGGGGCGTGTAAATACGCAGTATTTT
>17|TRBD2|TRBJ2-2|NA|TRBV6-5
CASSYPSGGPLSGELFF
TGTGCCAGCAGTTATCCCAGCGGGGGGCCCCTTTCCGGGGAGCTGTTTTTT
>15|TRBD1|TRBJ1-1|NA|TRBV5-4
CASSTGTGLNTEAFF
TGTGCCAGCAGCACCGGGACAGGGCTGAACACTGAAGCTTTCTTT
>16|NA|TRBJ1-2|few|TRBV3-1
CASSQSTLFILGGYTF
TGTGCCAGCAGCCAATCCACCCTGTTTATCCTCGGGGGCTACACCTTC
>17|TRBD1|TRBJ1-3|NA|TRBV5-6
CASSSPGTGSSGNTIYF
TGTGCCAGCAGCTCCCCCGGGACAGGGAGCTCTGGAAACACCATATATTTT
>15|TRBD1|TRBJ2-5|NA|TRBV11-2
CASSLLGRGQETQYF
TGTGCCAGCAGCTTATTAGGCAGGGGGCAAGAGACCCAGTACTTC
>15|NA|TRBJ1-6|NA|TRBV12-5
CASGLVSSYNSPLHF
TGTGCTAGTGGTTTGGTGAGCTCCTATAATTCACCCCTCCACTTT
>15|NA|TRBJ1-1|NA|TRBV4-3
CASSQETPANTEAFF
TGCGCCAGCAGCCAAGAAACCCCGGCGAACACTGAAGCTTTCTTT
>14|TRBD1|TRBJ1-4|NA|TRBV6-5
CASSVRGRREKLFF
TGTGCCAGCAGTGTCAGGGGGCGCCGAGAAAAACTGTTTTTT
>14|NA|TRBJ2-1|NA|TRBV6-8
CASSYLQGHNEQIF
TGTGCCAGCAGTTACCTCCAGGGTCACAATGAGCAGATCTTC
>15|NA|TRBJ1-1|NA|TRBV5-4
CASSLGSGMNTEAFF
TGTGCCAGCAGCTTGGGGTCGGGGATGAACACTGAAGCTTTCTTT
>15|TRBD1|TRBJ2-3|few|TRBV7-9
CASSVGTASTDTQYF
TGTGCCAGCAGCGTTGGGACAGCCAGCACAGATACGCAGTATTTT
>17|NA|TRBJ2-1|few|TRBV6-1
CASSEEGSHSSYNEQFF
TGTGCCAGCAGTGAAGAAGGGTCCCATAGCTCCTACAATGAGCAGTTCTTC
>18|TRBD2|TRBJ2-1|NA|TRBV27
CASSSSPLLAGVYNEQFF
TGTGCCAGCAGTTCCTCTCCCTTACTAGCGGGGGTCTACAATGAGCAGTTCTTC
>9|NA|TRBJ1-2|few|TRBV2
CASSKGSTF
TGTGCCAGCAGCAAGGGTTCCACCTTC
>16|TRBD2|TRBJ2-2|NA|TRBV9
CASSVGGGGLAGELFF
TGTGCCAGCAGCGTAGGGGGCGGGGGGCTCGCCGGGGAGCTGTTTTTT
>13|NA|TRBJ1-2|few|TRBV24-1
CATSTGMGNGYTF
TGTGCCACCAGCACAGGGATGGGGAATGGCTACACCTTC
>16|NA|TRBJ1-1|NA|TRBV6-1
CASSEAHWEGSTEAFF
TGTGCCAGCAGTGAAGCGCACTGGGAAGGTAGCACTGAAGCTTTCTTT
>14|NA|TRBJ2-3|NA|TRBV5-1
CASSFGARTDTQNF
TGCGCCAGCAGCTTCGGGGCCCGCACAGATACGCAGAATTTT
>15|TRBD2|TRBJ2-1|NA|TRBV5-1
CASSSTSGVNNEQFF
TGCGCCAGCAGCTCGACTAGCGGGGTTAACAATGAGCAGTTCTTC
>15|NA|TRBJ2-1|few|TRBV28
CASSQEGVFDNEQFF
TGTGCCAGCAGTCAGGAGGGGGTGTTCGACAATGAGCAGTTCTTC
>15|TRBD1|TRBJ1-1|many|TRBV7-9
CASSAEQGFKTEAFF
TGTGCCAGCAGCGCAGAACAGGGGTTTAAGACTGAAGCTTTCTTT
>14|NA|TRBJ2-1|NA|TRBV7-9
CASSPRDSLKEQFF
TGTGCCAGCAGCCCCCGGGACTCCCTTAAGGAGCAGTTCTTC
>16|TRBD2|TRBJ2-5|NA|TRBV10-3
CAISEGTSEPGETQYF
TGTGCCATCAGTGAGGGGACTAGCGAGCCGGGGGAGACCCAGTACTTC
>14|NA|TRBJ1-1|NA|TRBV25-1
CASKGDGTNTEAFF
TGTGCCAGCAAGGGGGATGGGACGAACACTGAAGCTTTCTTT
>14|NA|TRBJ1-5|NA|TRBV27
CASSKGGAYQPQHF
TGTGCCAGCAGTAAAGGGGGGGCCTATCAGCCCCAGCATTTT
>13|NA|TRBJ1-1|NA|TRBV6-2/TRBV6-3
CASRPGRYTEAFF
TGTGCCAGCAGACCGGGACGGTACACTGAAGCTTTCTTT
>14|NA|TRBJ1-1|few|TRBV5-1
CASSSGADATEAFF
TGCGCCAGCAGCTCCGGAGCGGACGCCACTGAAGCTTTCTTT
>18|TRBD2|TRBJ2-6|many|TRBV7-2
CASSLNRGGGPGANVLTF
TGTGCCAGCAGCTTAAACCGCGGGGGAGGTCCTGGGGCCAACGTCCTGACTTTC
>14|NA|TRBJ2-1|many|TRBV7-8
CASSMVGPGNEQFF
TGTGCCAGCAGCATGGTCGGCCCGGGCAATGAGCAGTTCTTC
>12|NA|TRBJ2-5|few|TRBV12-3/TRBV12-4
CASTPEGETQYF
TGTGCCAGCACCCCCGAGGGAGAGACCCAGTACTTC
>15|NA|TRBJ2-1|few|TRBV4-1
CASSHPGTIHNEQFF
TGCGCCAGCAGCCACCCCGGGACGATTCACAATGAGCAGTTCTTC
>15|NA|TRBJ1-2|few|TRBV7-6
CASREPGSHTYGYTF
TGTGCCAGCAGGGAGCCGGGATCTCACACTTATGGCTACACCTTC